Given below is one T cell receptor beta chain in context. The antigen remains undetermined. This sample was taken from a study of shared clonotypes between healthy human individuals. In the study overall: Each donor had three CD4 naive, three CD4 memory, two CD8 naive and one CD8 memory plate.

Study observations and caveats: Relative to memory subsets, naive subsets generally showed larger estimated richness.

Replicate sorted-subset PCRs were loaded with around 200 ng DNA, 30,000 to 35,000 T cell genomes. Profiling relied on immunoSEQ multiplex PCR, and the TCRdb table lists in-frame clones only, not all of them. The sample shows roughly 2.5 million clones, 90% to 95% of them seen only once. Sequenced input: naive CD4+ T cells sorted from blood. As to subset: CD45RA+ positively selected. The sequence was obtained from a man aged 18 to 30 in good health.

CDR3 DNA: TGCGCCAGCAAGGGGACGTTAGCGTACCAAGAGACCCAGTACTTC. Protein: CASKGTLAYQETQYF. V gene TRBV5-1 combines with J gene TRBJ2-5; the D gene could be TRBD1 or TRBD2 (5 bases each). Trimming removed 6 bases at V and 0 bases at J, with 15 bases between. Germline V gene lookup returns CDR1 SGHRS and CDR2 YFSETQ. This CDR3 has 15 amino acids.